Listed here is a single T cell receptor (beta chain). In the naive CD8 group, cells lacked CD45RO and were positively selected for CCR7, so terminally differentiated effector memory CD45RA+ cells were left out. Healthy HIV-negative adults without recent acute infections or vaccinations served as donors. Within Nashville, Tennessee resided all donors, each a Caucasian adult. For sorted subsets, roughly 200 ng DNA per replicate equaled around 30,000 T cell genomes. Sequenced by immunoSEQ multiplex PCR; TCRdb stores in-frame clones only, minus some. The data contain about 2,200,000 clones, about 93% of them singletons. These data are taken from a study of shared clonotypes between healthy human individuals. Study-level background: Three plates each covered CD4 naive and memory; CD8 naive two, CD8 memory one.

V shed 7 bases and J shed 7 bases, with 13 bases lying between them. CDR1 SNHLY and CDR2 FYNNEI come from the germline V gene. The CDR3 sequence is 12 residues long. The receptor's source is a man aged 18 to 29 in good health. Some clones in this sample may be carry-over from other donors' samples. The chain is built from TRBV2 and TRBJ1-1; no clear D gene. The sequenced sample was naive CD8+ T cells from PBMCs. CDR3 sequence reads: CASNPPRREAFF. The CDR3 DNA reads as TGTGCCAGCAATCCTCCGAGACGTGAAGCTTTCTTT.